This TCR beta chain stems from a study of T cells expressing NK-cell markers. Study details: Seven of the eight sequenced donors were classified as HCMV-seropositive, and one was classified as seronegative. General study points: No clear determination of HCMV specificity was made for expanded NKG2C+ T cell clones. Dominant NKG2C+ clonotypes were found to form about 1.0-7.5% of CD8+ T cells in six donors.

With UMIs, 5'RACE template switching was used to make TCR beta cDNA. Reprocessing the 5' RACE reads, TCRdb reports a single entry for every CDR3 protein and omits DNA. The sample has about 380,000 distinct CDR3 sequences. Germline V gene sequence: CDR1 MGHRA, CDR2 YSYEKL. This CDR3 spans 19 amino acids. Concerning this clonotype itself: Its target is not known.

This TCR came from a man aged 18 to 69 in good health. The genes are TRBV4-1 and TRBJ2-1; TCRdb calls TRBD2, which cannot be checked without DNA. Sequenced material: blood T cells: a sorted CD56 or NKG2C T cell subset, CD4+ or CD8+ T cells, or bulk PBMC T cells (not recorded which). The CDR3 here is CASSRKGLAGDPSYNEQFF.